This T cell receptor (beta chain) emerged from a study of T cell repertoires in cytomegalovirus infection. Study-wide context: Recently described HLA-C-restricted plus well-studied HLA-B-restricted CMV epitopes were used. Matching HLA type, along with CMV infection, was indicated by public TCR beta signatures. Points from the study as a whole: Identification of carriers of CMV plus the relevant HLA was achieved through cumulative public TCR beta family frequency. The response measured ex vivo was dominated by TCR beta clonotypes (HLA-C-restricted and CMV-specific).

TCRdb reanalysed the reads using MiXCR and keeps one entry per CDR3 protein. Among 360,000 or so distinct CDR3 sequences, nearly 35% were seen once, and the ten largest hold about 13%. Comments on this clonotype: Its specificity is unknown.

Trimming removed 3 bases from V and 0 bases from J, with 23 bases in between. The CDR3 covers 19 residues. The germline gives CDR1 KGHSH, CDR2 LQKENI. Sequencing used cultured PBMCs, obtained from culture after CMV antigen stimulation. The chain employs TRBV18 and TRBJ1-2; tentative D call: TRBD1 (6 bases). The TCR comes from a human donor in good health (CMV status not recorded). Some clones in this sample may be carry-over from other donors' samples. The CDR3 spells CASSPEVVGVGATNYGYTF. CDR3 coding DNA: TGTGCCAGCTCACCGGAGGTAGTTGGAGTGGGGGCGACTAACTATGGCTACACCTTC. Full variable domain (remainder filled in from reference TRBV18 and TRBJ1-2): NAGVMQNPRHLVRRRGQEARLRCSPMKGHSHVYWYRQLPEEGLKFMVYLQKENIIDESGMPKERFSAEFPKEGPSILRIQQVVRGDSAAYFCASSPEVVGVGATNYGYTFGSGTRLTVV.